This TCR beta chain was recovered during a study of cytomegalovirus exposure and HLA in healthy donors. The CDR3 spans 16 residues. Germline CDR1 reads SGHRS; CDR2 reads YFSETQ. Deletions cut 3 bases from V and 1 base from J, with 16 bases between. In this sample, this clone turned up once. The PCR contained 60 Vbeta and 13 Jbeta primers. Generated by immunoSEQ multiplex PCR, the TCRdb table keeps only in-frame clones and is missing some. The sample holds 190,000 or so clones, 75% to 85% seen once. The TCR comes from a boy under 18 in good health and CMV-seronegative. The J gene is TRBJ1-1, the V gene TRBV5-1; D might be TRBD1 (5 bases). Material: PBMCs. The CDR3: CASSSRDSSSNTEAFF. CDR3 bases: TGCGCCAGCAGCTCCCGTGACAGTTCCTCGAACACTGAAGCTTTCTTT.